This T cell receptor (beta chain) was captured by sequencing in a study of blood T cell repertoires in COVID-19. Generated by immunoSEQ multiplex PCR, the TCRdb table keeps only in-frame clones and is missing some. The table has a few hundred thousand clones, around 88% seen once. The source of this sequence is a woman in her forties or fifties with acute or convalescent COVID-19. What was sequenced was peripheral blood.

The CDR3: CAWGRARGNTIYF. In DNA, the CDR3 is TGTGCCTGGGGCCGTGCCAGAGGAAACACCATATATTTT. V is TRBV30 and J is TRBJ1-3, with D unresolved. Trimming cost V 5 bases and J 4 bases, with 12 bases left between them. Per the germline V gene, CDR1 is GTSNPN and CDR2 is SVGIG (reference sequence). The CDR3 has 13 residues.